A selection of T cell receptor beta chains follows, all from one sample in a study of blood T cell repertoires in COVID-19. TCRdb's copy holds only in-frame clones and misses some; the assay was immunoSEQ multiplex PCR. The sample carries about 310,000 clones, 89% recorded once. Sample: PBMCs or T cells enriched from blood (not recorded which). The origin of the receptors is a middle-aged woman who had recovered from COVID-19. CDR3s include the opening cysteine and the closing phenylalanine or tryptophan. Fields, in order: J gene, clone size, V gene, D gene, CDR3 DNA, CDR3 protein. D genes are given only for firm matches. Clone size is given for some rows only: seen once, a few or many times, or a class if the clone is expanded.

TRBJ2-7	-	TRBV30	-	TGTGCCTGGAGTCTCTCAGTAGCTAGGGGCGAGCAGTACTTC	CAWSLSVARGEQYF
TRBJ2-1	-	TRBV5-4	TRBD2	TGTGCCAGCAGCCCGACTAGCGGGGGGAGTTACAATGAGCAGTTCTTC	CASSPTSGGSYNEQFF
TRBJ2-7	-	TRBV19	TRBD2	TGTGCCAGTAGCGGACTAGCGGGGGACGCCTACGAGCAGTACTTC	CASSGLAGDAYEQYF
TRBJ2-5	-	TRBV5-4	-	TGTGCCAGCACCCGGGATTTCCAAGAGACCCAGTACTTC	CASTRDFQETQYF
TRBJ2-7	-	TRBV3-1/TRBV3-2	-	TGTGCCTCCCAGCGGGCGTCCTCCTACGAGCAGTACTTC	CASQRASSYEQYF
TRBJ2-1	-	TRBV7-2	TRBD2	TGTGCCAGCAGCTTAGTGGCGGGGGGGCCGGATGAGCAGTTCTTC	CASSLVAGGPDEQFF
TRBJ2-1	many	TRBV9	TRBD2	TGTGCCAGCAGCGTAGGGACTAGCGGATACAATGAGCAGTTCTTC	CASSVGTSGYNEQFF
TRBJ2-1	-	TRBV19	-	TGTGCCAGTAGGCCCCTTACAGGGAGCTCCTACAATGAGCAGTTCTTC	CASRPLTGSSYNEQFF
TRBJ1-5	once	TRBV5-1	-	TGCGCCAGCAGCCCGCAGGACAGTAGCAATCAGCCCCAGCATTTT	CASSPQDSSNQPQHF
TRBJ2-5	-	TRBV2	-	TGTGCCAGCAGTGGGCTCAGGTCACAAGAGACCCAGTACTTC	CASSGLRSQETQYF
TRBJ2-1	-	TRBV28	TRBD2	TGTGCCAGCAGTACAAGGACTAGCGGGGGAAAAGCCTACAATGAGCAGTTCTTC	CASSTRTSGGKAYNEQFF
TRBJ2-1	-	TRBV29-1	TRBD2	TGCAGCGTTTCTGGGAGGGGCGATGAGCAGTTCTTC	CSVSGRGDEQFF
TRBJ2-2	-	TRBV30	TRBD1	TGTGCCTTTGACAGGGGGAACACCGGGGAGCTGTTTTTT	CAFDRGNTGELFF
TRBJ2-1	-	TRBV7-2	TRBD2	TGTGCCAGCAGCCCTAGCGGGGGCTCCTACAATGAGCAGTTCTTC	CASSPSGGSYNEQFF
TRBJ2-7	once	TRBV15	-	TGTGCCACCAGCAGAGAAATGACAGTAGCCTACGAGCAGTACTTC	CATSREMTVAYEQYF
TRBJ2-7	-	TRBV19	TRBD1	TGTGCCAGTAGTACTCAATACGGGACAGGGGTCGAGCAGTACTTC	CASSTQYGTGVEQYF
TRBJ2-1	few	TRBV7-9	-	TGTGCCAGCAGCTTTGCTAGCGCTAACTCCTACAATGAGCAGTTCTTC	CASSFASANSYNEQFF
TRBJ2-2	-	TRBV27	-	TGTGCCAGAGGACTAAAGGCCGGGGAGCTGTTTTTT	CARGLKAGELFF
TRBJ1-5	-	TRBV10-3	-	TGTGCCATCAGTGAGGACTGGGGGGTCTATAGCAATCAGCCCCAGCATTTT	CAISEDWGVYSNQPQHF
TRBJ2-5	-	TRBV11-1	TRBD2	TGTGCCAGCAGACCTGGGACTAGCTCTTCTGGGAAGACCCAGTACTTC	CASRPGTSSSGKTQYF
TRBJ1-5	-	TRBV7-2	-	TGTGCCAGCAGCTTAGTGTCAGGGGCATTGTCAAATCAGCCCCAGCATTTT	CASSLVSGALSNQPQHF
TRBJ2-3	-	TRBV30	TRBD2	TGTGCCTGGAGGGTAGCGGGGTACGGTACGCAGTATTTT	CAWRVAGYGTQYF
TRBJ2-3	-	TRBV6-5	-	TGTGCCAGCAGTCTCGGGGGTTTAGATACGCAGTATTTT	CASSLGGLDTQYF
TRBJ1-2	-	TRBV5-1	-	TGCGCCAGCAGCCCCGGTGGGGGGGAGAACTATGGCTACACCTTC	CASSPGGGENYGYTF
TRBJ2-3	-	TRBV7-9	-	TGTGCCAGCAGCTCGCTAGGAGATACGCAGTATTTT	CASSSLGDTQYF
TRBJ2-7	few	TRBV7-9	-	TGTGCCGTCGACCCCCTGACAGCTTTGCGGGGAAGCTCCTACGAGCAGTACTTC	CAVDPLTALRGSSYEQYF
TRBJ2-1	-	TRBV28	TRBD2	TGTGCCAGCAGCCCAACGGGGGGGCTGTTCGTTGAGCAGTTCTTC	CASSPTGGLFVEQFF
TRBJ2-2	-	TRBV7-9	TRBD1	TGTGCCAGCAGACCCGACAGGGGAGACACCGGGGAGCTGTTTTTT	CASRPDRGDTGELFF
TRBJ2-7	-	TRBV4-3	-	TGCGCCAGCAGCCAAGCCCTCGCAAGTAGCTACGAGCAGTACTTC	CASSQALASSYEQYF
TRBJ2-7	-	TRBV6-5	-	TGTGCCAGCAGTAGAGGGAAAGGAGGATACGAGCAGTACTTC	CASSRGKGGYEQYF
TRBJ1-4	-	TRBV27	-	TGTGCCAGCAGTTTTACCCGCCGCGGGGCAACTAATGAAAAACTGTTTTTT	CASSFTRRGATNEKLFF
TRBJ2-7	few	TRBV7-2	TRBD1	TGTGCCAGCAGCTTTCACAGGGGGGCCTACGAGCAGTACTTC	CASSFHRGAYEQYF
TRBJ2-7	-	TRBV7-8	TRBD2	TGTGCCAGCAGCTCCCAGCGGGGGGGCTACGAGCAGTACTTC	CASSSQRGGYEQYF
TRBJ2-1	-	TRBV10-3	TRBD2	TGTGCCATCAGTGCGGTAGCGGGGGCATACAATGAGCAGTTCTTC	CAISAVAGAYNEQFF
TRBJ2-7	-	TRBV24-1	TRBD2	TGTGCCACCAGTTTGGGCGGGAGGAGTTACGAGCAGTACTTC	CATSLGGRSYEQYF
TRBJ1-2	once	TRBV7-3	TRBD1	TGTGCCAGCAGCTCCACAGGGGGAAAGGGATCTAACTATGGCTACACCTTC	CASSSTGGKGSNYGYTF
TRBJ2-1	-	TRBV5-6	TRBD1	TGTGCCAGCAGCTGGAAGGGACAGGGTTTCAATGAGCAGTTCTTC	CASSWKGQGFNEQFF
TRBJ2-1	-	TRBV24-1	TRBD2	TGTGCCACCAGAAGAAGCGGGAGCGATGAGCAGTTCTTC	CATRRSGSDEQFF
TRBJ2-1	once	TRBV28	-	TGTGCCAGCAGCAGCCCAGGGATCAATGAGCAGTTCTTC	CASSSPGINEQFF
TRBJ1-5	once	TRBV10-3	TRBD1	TGTGCCATCAGTTCTGGGACAGACAACAATCAGCCCCAGCATTTT	CAISSGTDNNQPQHF
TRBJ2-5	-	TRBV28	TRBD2	TGTGCCAGCACCAATGACCGGGGAGGGCCTAAGGAGACCCAGTACTTC	CASTNDRGGPKETQYF
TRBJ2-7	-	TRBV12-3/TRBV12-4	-	TGTGCCAGCAGTTCTTGGCAGACCTACGAGCAGTACTTC	CASSSWQTYEQYF
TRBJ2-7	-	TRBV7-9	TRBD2	TGTGCCAGCAGCTTAGCGTTTTTGACTAGCGGGAGTGACTACGAGCAGTACTTC	CASSLAFLTSGSDYEQYF
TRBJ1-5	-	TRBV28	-	TGTGCCAGCAGTCCCCTATTAGGGAGTTATAGCAATCAGCCCCAGCATTTT	CASSPLLGSYSNQPQHF
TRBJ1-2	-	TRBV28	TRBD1	TGTGCCAGCAGTTTAGCATCCGGACAGGGAAGTATCTATGGCTACACCTTC	CASSLASGQGSIYGYTF
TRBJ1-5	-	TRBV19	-	TGTGCCAGTAATGGGGGCTATAGCAATCAGCCCCAGCATTTT	CASNGGYSNQPQHF
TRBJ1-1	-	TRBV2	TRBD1	TGTGCCAGCAGTGCCTTGACAGGGTCCTCGGACACTGAAGCTTTCTTT	CASSALTGSSDTEAFF
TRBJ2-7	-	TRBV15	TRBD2	TGTGCCACCAGTACCGGGACTAGCGGGAGTGGGCAGTACTTC	CATSTGTSGSGQYF